A single sample is the source of the 4 T cell receptor beta chains below, sequenced in a study of cytotoxic CD8 clonotypes in ibrutinib-treated CLL. Libraries were prepared by immunoSEQ multiplex PCR; TCRdb keeps only in-frame clonotypes and omits some of them. The sample holds approximately 92,000 clones, about 74% seen once. The sample here was PBMCs, taken after 24 months of ibrutinib treatment. Receptor source: a human donor with chronic lymphocytic leukemia.

This chain uses TRBV11-3 with TRBJ1-1; TRBD1 might be the D (6 bases). Trimming stripped 5 bases from V and 3 bases from J, with 10 bases between. Per germline, CDR1 SGHNT and CDR2 YENEEA. The CDR3 covers 13 residues. As DNA, the CDR3 is TGTGCCAGCAGCCAACAGGGTTACACTGAAGCTTTCTTT. This codes for CASSQQGYTEAFF.

This chain uses TRBV4-1 with TRBJ2-1, with 15 bases aligning to TRBD2. The CDR3 has 15 amino acids. Germline V gene data show CDR1 as MGHRA and CDR2 as YSYEKL. V shed 6 bases and J 7 bases; nucleotides not matched to a gene: 4. The CDR3 coding sequence is TGCGCCAGCAGACCCGGGACTAGCGGGGGGAATGAGCAGTTCTTC. The encoded protein is CASRPGTSGGNEQFF.

This rearrangement joins TRBV27 to TRBJ1-6, with 8 nucleotides matching TRBD1. The CDR3 has 14 residues. Trimming at V came to 5 bases and at J to 10 bases, leaving 7 bases not matched to a gene. Germline assignment: CDR1 MNHEY and CDR2 SMNVEV (reference sequence). The CDR3 sequence: CASSPQGAMSPLHF. In nucleotides, the CDR3 is TGTGCCAGCAGTCCGCAGGGGGCTATGTCACCCCTCCACTTT.

The chain links TRBV9 to TRBJ2-3; D might be TRBD2 (6 bases). This CDR3 region has 17 residues. Trimming left V 0 bases short and J 0 bases short, with 14 bases between. CDR1 is SGDLS and CDR2 is YYNGEE in the germline V gene. The DNA of the CDR3 is TGTGCCAGCAGCGTAGGCTCCAGCGGGCCTAGCACAGATACGCAGTATTTT. Protein: CASSVGSSGPSTDTQYF.